This is a list of T cell receptor beta chains from one sample in a study of OX40 agonist ivuxolimab in advanced cancers. The repertoire was sequenced with immunoSEQ multiplex PCR; TCRdb's copy has only in-frame clones and lacks some. Of just under 75,000 clones in the sample, around 90% were seen once. Sample: CD4+ or CD8+ T cells sorted from blood, taken in a trial of the OX40 agonist ivuxolimab. These receptors all come from an adult with an advanced solid tumor such as melanoma, head and neck, liver or kidney cancer. CDR3s include the opening cysteine and the closing phenylalanine or tryptophan. D genes are given only for firm matches. Size values are once, few and many counts, or a class for expanded clones, and some rows have none.

j_call v_call clone_size d_call cdr3_aa cdr3_nt
TRBJ2-7 TRBV19 - TRBD2 CASSIETSGAPSYEQYF TGTGCCAGTAGTATTGAGACTAGCGGGGCACCTTCCTACGAGCAGTACTTC
TRBJ1-1 TRBV14 - - CASSLRRLYTEAFF TGTGCCAGCAGCCTCCGTCGATTGTACACTGAAGCTTTCTTT
TRBJ1-2 TRBV5-5 - TRBD1 CASSWDSRSGYTF TGTGCCAGCAGCTGGGACAGTCGGTCCGGCTACACCTTC
TRBJ2-1 TRBV5-1 - TRBD2 CASSQGESRPSGTYNEQFF TGCGCCAGCAGTCAAGGTGAGAGCCGGCCTAGCGGGACCTACAATGAGCAGTTCTTC
TRBJ2-5 TRBV7-7 once - CASSLGDGQETQYF TGTGCCAGCAGCTTAGGGGATGGTCAAGAGACCCAGTACTTC
TRBJ1-6 TRBV30 - - CAWNQGVRALHF TGTGCCTGGAACCAGGGTGTGAGGGCCCTCCACTTT
TRBJ2-2 TRBV5-1 once - CASSLMDPANTGELFF TGCGCCAGCAGCCTGATGGACCCAGCGAACACCGGGGAGCTGTTTTTT
TRBJ2-7 TRBV10-1 - TRBD1 CASKTGQGRWEQYF TGCGCCAGCAAAACGGGACAGGGGAGGTGGGAGCAGTACTTC
TRBJ2-7 TRBV7-9 - - CASSSVSFNEQYF TGTGCCAGCAGCTCGGTATCCTTTAACGAGCAGTACTTC
TRBJ1-1 TRBV10-2 - - CASEQGLNTEAFF TGCGCCAGTGAACAGGGTCTGAACACTGAAGCTTTCTTT
TRBJ2-7 TRBV6-6 - - CASSWDSYEQYF TGTGCCAGCAGTTGGGACTCCTACGAGCAGTACTTC
TRBJ1-5 TRBV19 once TRBD1 CASTPPGQLYSNQPQHF TGTGCCAGTACCCCTCCGGGACAGCTATATAGCAATCAGCCCCAGCATTTT
TRBJ1-1 TRBV27 few - CASSLSLPSKAFF TGTGCCAGCAGTTTATCGTTGCCCAGCAAAGCTTTCTTT
TRBJ1-1 TRBV5-1 - TRBD1 CASRGQVDTEAFF TGCGCCAGCAGGGGACAGGTGGATACTGAAGCTTTCTTT
TRBJ1-3 TRBV10-3 - - CAISSPPAPTYF TGTGCCATCAGTTCACCGCCAGCTCCTACATATTTT
TRBJ2-7 TRBV27 - - CASSSPVSYEQYF TGTGCCAGCAGTTCCCCAGTCTCCTACGAGCAGTACTTC
TRBJ2-1 TRBV7-2 once - CASSLGGHSYNEQFF TGTGCCAGCAGCTTGGGGGGGCACTCCTACAATGAGCAGTTCTTC
TRBJ1-3 TRBV6-5 - - CASSYSTASGNTIYF TGTGCCAGCAGTTACTCCACGGCCTCTGGAAACACCATATATTTT
TRBJ2-1 TRBV19 - - CASSMGFTVSSYNEQFF TGTGCCAGTAGTATGGGGTTCACAGTGAGCTCCTACAATGAGCAGTTCTTC
TRBJ2-1 TRBV4-3 - TRBD1 CASSQPGQGYNEQFF TGCGCCAGCAGCCAACCGGGACAGGGCTACAATGAGCAGTTCTTC
TRBJ2-1 TRBV25-1 - - CASSDLRFPNEQFF TGTGCCAGCAGTGATCTTAGGTTTCCAAATGAGCAGTTCTTC
TRBJ2-7 TRBV11-3 once - CASSLAGSYEQYF TGTGCCAGCAGCTTAGCCGGCAGCTACGAGCAGTACTTC
TRBJ2-2 TRBV4-1 - TRBD1 CASSQDQTGGSVFTGELFF TGCGCCAGCAGCCAAGATCAGACAGGGGGTTCCGTGTTCACCGGGGAGCTGTTTTTT
TRBJ1-5 TRBV5-1 - TRBD1 CASSSGDRNQPQHF TGCGCCAGCAGCAGCGGGGACAGGAATCAGCCCCAGCATTTT
TRBJ2-7 TRBV5-1 - - CASSQPPNYEQYF TGCGCCAGCAGCCAGCCTCCTAACTACGAGCAGTACTTC
TRBJ2-1 TRBV29-1 - TRBD1 CSVGQGAYEQFF TGCAGCGTGGGACAGGGGGCCTATGAGCAGTTCTTC
TRBJ2-7 TRBV12-5 - TRBD1 CASGLVAMTGPEGSYEQYF TGTGCTAGTGGTTTGGTCGCCATGACAGGGCCGGAAGGCTCCTACGAGCAGTACTTC
TRBJ2-1 TRBV7-2 - - CASSSHRPGNEQFF TGTGCCAGCAGCTCTCACAGGCCGGGTAATGAGCAGTTCTTC
TRBJ2-7 TRBV7-2 - TRBD1 CASSPSQGLTTEQYF TGTGCCAGCAGCCCCTCACAGGGGTTAACTACCGAGCAGTACTTC
TRBJ2-5 TRBV19 - - CASSIEGRETQYF TGTGCCAGTAGTATTGAAGGTCGAGAGACCCAGTACTTC
TRBJ2-7 TRBV7-8 - TRBD2 CASSTRASSNAGAHLYEQYF TGTGCCAGCAGCACACGAGCGAGTAGTAATGCGGGAGCTCACCTCTACGAGCAGTACTTC
TRBJ1-2 TRBV5-5 - TRBD1 CASRSGTVGGYTF TGTGCCAGCAGGTCCGGGACAGTGGGTGGCTACACCTTC
TRBJ1-1 TRBV9 - - CASSVDLREAANTEAFF TGTGCCAGCAGCGTAGATTTGAGGGAGGCGGCAAACACTGAAGCTTTCTTT
TRBJ1-5 TRBV6-4 - TRBD1 CASSATGGQPQHF TGTGCCAGCAGTGCGACAGGGGGCCAGCCCCAGCATTTT
TRBJ2-5 TRBV30 few - CAWSVPSGRQTQYF TGTGCCTGGAGTGTACCATCGGGGCGGCAGACCCAGTACTTC
TRBJ2-1 TRBV7-9 - TRBD2 CASSRRTGGPGEQFF TGTGCCAGCAGCCGAAGGACGGGAGGGCCTGGTGAGCAGTTCTTC
TRBJ2-1 TRBV11-3 - - CASSPLGEGRRNEQFF TGTGCCAGCAGCCCCCTCGGCGAAGGACGAAGGAATGAGCAGTTCTTC
TRBJ1-5 TRBV10-3 - - CAISEGPDNQPQHF TGTGCCATCAGTGAGGGGCCTGACAATCAGCCCCAGCATTTT
TRBJ2-6 TRBV19 once - CASSGGPDRPRGANVLTF TGTGCCAGTAGTGGGGGCCCGGACAGACCTAGGGGGGCCAACGTCCTGACTTTC
TRBJ2-7 TRBV27 - TRBD1 CASSPMGQVSYEQYF TGTGCCAGCAGTCCCATGGGACAGGTCTCCTACGAGCAGTACTTC
TRBJ2-1 TRBV27 - TRBD2 CASSLSLGLARNEQFF TGTGCCAGCAGTTTATCGTTAGGACTAGCGAGGAATGAGCAGTTCTTC
TRBJ2-1 TRBV19 - TRBD2 CATGTSANNEQFF TGTGCCACTGGGACTAGCGCCAACAATGAGCAGTTCTTC
TRBJ2-1 TRBV5-1 - - CASSYGMIPTLNNEQFF TGCGCCAGCAGCTATGGTATGATTCCTACCCTGAACAATGAGCAGTTCTTC
TRBJ1-1 TRBV11-2 - TRBD1 CASSPQGARNTEAFF TGTGCCAGCAGCCCACAGGGGGCGCGAAACACTGAAGCTTTCTTT
TRBJ1-4 TRBV2 - - CASSEVRPDPGLFF TGTGCCAGCAGTGAGGTCAGACCCGACCCTGGACTGTTTTTT
TRBJ2-1 TRBV9 once - CASSVATSWQSNEQFF TGTGCCAGCAGCGTAGCGACTAGTTGGCAGTCCAATGAGCAGTTCTTC
TRBJ2-2 TRBV7-2 - - CASSLGASPRTGELFF TGTGCCAGCAGCTTAGGGGCCTCACCAAGGACCGGGGAGCTGTTTTTT
TRBJ2-7 TRBV4-3 - TRBD2 CASSQEGLAGVYEQYF TGCGCCAGCAGCCAAGAGGGGTTAGCGGGAGTGTACGAGCAGTACTTC
TRBJ1-1 TRBV7-9 few - CASSYYEAFF TGTGCCAGCAGCTACTATGAAGCTTTCTTT
TRBJ2-1 TRBV5-1 - - CASSPDVEGNEQFF TGCGCCAGCAGCCCCGACGTGGAGGGGAATGAGCAGTTCTTC
TRBJ2-1 TRBV19 - TRBD2 CASSIEGLGLASLNEQFF TGTGCCAGTAGTATAGAAGGATTGGGACTAGCGTCTTTGAATGAGCAGTTCTTC
TRBJ1-1 TRBV7-6 - - CASSLQENTEAFF TGTGCCAGCAGCTTGCAGGAGAACACTGAAGCTTTCTTT
TRBJ2-5 TRBV9 - - CASSPPGTSETQYF TGTGCCAGCAGCCCCCCGGGGACATCAGAGACCCAGTACTTC
TRBJ2-3 TRBV2 - - CASSDSAFTDTQYF TGTGCCAGCAGTGACTCTGCCTTCACAGATACGCAGTATTTT
TRBJ2-7 TRBV5-1 - - CATAPTLTGNEQYF TGCGCCACCGCACCTACTTTGACGGGCAACGAGCAGTACTTC
TRBJ2-5 TRBV11-3 - TRBD2 CASSLGGHLAGQETQYF TGTGCCAGCAGCTTAGGGGGTCATCTAGCGGGCCAAGAGACCCAGTACTTC
TRBJ1-5 TRBV19 - - CASSIDRGRQGNQPQHF TGTGCCAGTAGTATAGATAGGGGCCGGCAGGGGAATCAGCCCCAGCATTTT
TRBJ2-5 TRBV19 - TRBD1 CASSIRGPQETQYF TGTGCCAGTAGTATCAGGGGGCCCCAAGAGACCCAGTACTTC
TRBJ1-5 TRBV10-3 - - CAISESELGNQPQHF TGTGCCATCAGTGAGTCGGAGTTGGGCAATCAGCCCCAGCATTTT